A selection of T cell receptor beta chains follows, all from one sample in a study of blood T cell repertoires in COVID-19. The method was immunoSEQ multiplex PCR; TCRdb's version includes in-frame clones alone and lacks a portion of them. In the table there are some 60,000 clones, roughly 92% of which are singletons. Sequenced sample: peripheral blood. These receptor sequences come from a human donor in a cohort sampled during active COVID-19. Each CDR3 is given with its conserved first and last residue. Fields, in order: clone size, D gene, V gene, J gene, CDR3 protein, CDR3 DNA. D genes are given only for firm matches. Clone size is given for some rows only: seen once, a few or many times, or a class if the clone is expanded.

.,TRBD1,TRBV2,TRBJ1-1,CASRGTANTEAFF,TGTGCCAGCAGGGGGACAGCCAACACTGAAGCTTTCTTT
.,.,TRBV24-1,TRBJ2-1,CATSERIGPGSYNEQFF,TGTGCCACCAGTGAAAGAATAGGCCCAGGATCCTACAATGAGCAGTTCTTC
.,TRBD2,TRBV3-1/TRBV3-2,TRBJ2-1,CASSQVLRGGDNEQFF,TGTGCCAGCAGCCAAGTTCTCCGGGGGGGTGACAATGAGCAGTTCTTC
.,.,TRBV7-6,TRBJ2-7,CASSLWDTRSYEQYF,TGTGCCAGCAGCTTATGGGACACCCGCTCCTACGAGCAGTACTTC
.,.,TRBV5-1,TRBJ1-4,CASSLPLGGTNEKLFF,TGCGCCAGCAGCTTACCCTTAGGAGGAACTAATGAAAAACTGTTTTTT
.,.,TRBV6-2/TRBV6-3,TRBJ1-1,CASSYSTGSSAEAFF,TGTGCCAGCAGTTACTCGACAGGAAGTAGCGCTGAAGCTTTCTTT
.,TRBD2,TRBV7-8,TRBJ2-1,CASSREAGLAGVDEQFF,TGTGCCAGCAGCCGAGAGGCGGGACTAGCGGGAGTAGATGAGCAGTTCTTC
.,TRBD1,TRBV27,TRBJ2-7,CASSSSGTGYKQYF,TGTGCCAGCAGTTCCTCCGGGACAGGCTACAAGCAGTACTTC
.,.,TRBV7-2,TRBJ1-1,CASTVGGRGTEAFF,TGTGCCAGCACGGTAGGAGGCAGGGGCACTGAAGCTTTCTTT
.,.,TRBV30,TRBJ1-4,CAWNLGLTGFGNEKLFF,TGTGCCTGGAATCTCGGATTAACAGGGTTTGGTAATGAAAAACTGTTTTTT
.,.,TRBV6-6,TRBJ1-1,CASSPTGSNTEAFF,TGTGCCAGCAGTCCTACAGGGTCTAACACTGAAGCTTTCTTT
.,.,TRBV29-1,TRBJ1-5,CSVGGQMNQPQHF,TGCAGCGTTGGAGGGCAGATGAATCAGCCCCAGCATTTT
.,TRBD1,TRBV28,TRBJ1-5,CASSSIGQDRNQPQHF,TGTGCCAGCAGTTCCATTGGACAGGACCGAAATCAGCCCCAGCATTTT
few,.,TRBV30,TRBJ2-4,CAWSVQGGSNIQYF,TGTGCCTGGAGTGTACAGGGCGGTTCAAACATTCAGTACTTC
.,.,TRBV7-2,TRBJ1-4,CASSRPGGRNEKLFF,TGTGCCAGCAGCCGTCCCGGGGGACGTAATGAAAAACTGTTTTTT
.,TRBD1,TRBV5-1,TRBJ1-4,CASSPSRGSANEKLFF,TGCGCCAGCAGCCCCTCCAGGGGGTCGGCTAATGAAAAACTGTTTTTT
once,TRBD2,TRBV24-1,TRBJ2-5,CATSPGGAETQYF,TGTGCCACCAGCCCCGGGGGGGCGGAGACCCAGTACTTC
.,.,TRBV5-6,TRBJ2-6,CASSSGPVRANVLTF,TGTGCCAGCAGCAGCGGACCTGTCCGGGCCAACGTCCTGACTTTC
.,TRBD2,TRBV7-2,TRBJ2-1,CASSLEGRGYNEQFF,TGTGCCAGCAGCTTAGAAGGGCGGGGGTACAATGAGCAGTTCTTC
.,.,TRBV30,TRBJ1-2,CAWSERTGDGYTF,TGTGCCTGGAGTGAAAGGACGGGGGATGGCTACACCTTC
.,.,TRBV18,TRBJ2-1,CASSPPNGGATNNEQFF,TGTGCCAGCTCACCACCGAACGGCGGGGCCACTAACAATGAGCAGTTCTTC
once,.,TRBV4-2,TRBJ2-7,CASSQEWDIGEQYF,TGTGCCAGCAGCCAAGAGTGGGACATCGGCGAGCAGTACTTC
.,.,TRBV7-3,TRBJ2-2,CASSLRRDTGELFF,TGTGCCAGCAGCTTAAGACGGGACACCGGGGAGCTGTTTTTT
.,.,TRBV19,TRBJ1-5,CATTEVPSNQPQHF,TGTGCCACCACGGAGGTCCCTAGCAATCAGCCCCAGCATTTT
.,TRBD2,TRBV5-1,TRBJ2-1,CASRGGPPPLTENEQFF,TGCGCCAGCCGGGGGGGACCGCCTCCCCTTACGGAGAATGAGCAGTTCTTC
.,.,TRBV5-4,TRBJ1-1,CASSLWGRNTEAFF,TGTGCCAGCAGCTTGTGGGGGCGGAACACTGAAGCTTTCTTT
.,.,TRBV18,TRBJ1-1,CASSPQTSVTHEAFF,TGTGCCAGCTCACCACAGACTTCAGTGACCCATGAAGCTTTCTTT
.,.,TRBV19,TRBJ2-1,CASSVGGEALGNEQFF,TGTGCCAGTAGTGTCGGTGGCGAGGCCCTAGGCAATGAGCAGTTCTTC
.,.,TRBV19,TRBJ1-3,CASKRDRPPGNTIYF,TGTGCCAGTAAGAGGGATCGGCCCCCTGGAAACACCATATATTTT
.,.,TRBV7-9,TRBJ2-3,CASSLVRAATDTQYF,TGTGCCAGCAGCTTAGTAAGAGCGGCCACAGATACGCAGTATTTT
.,TRBD1,TRBV5-1,TRBJ1-1,CASNQRTGSDTEAFF,TGCGCCAGCAACCAACGGACAGGGAGTGACACTGAAGCTTTCTTT
once,.,TRBV10-3,TRBJ2-2,CAISGRGPNTGELFF,TGTGCCATCAGTGGCAGGGGACCAAACACCGGGGAGCTGTTTTTT
once,.,TRBV7-6,TRBJ2-3,CASSLPGSPADTQYF,TGTGCCAGCAGCCTCCCGGGGAGCCCCGCAGATACGCAGTATTTT
once,.,TRBV7-2,TRBJ1-1,CASSFDLDTEAFF,TGTGCCAGCAGCTTTGACTTGGACACTGAAGCTTTCTTT
.,TRBD1,TRBV7-9,TRBJ2-5,CASSLYDREPQETQYF,TGTGCCAGCAGCTTATATGACAGGGAGCCCCAAGAGACCCAGTACTTC
once,TRBD2,TRBV3-1/TRBV3-2,TRBJ2-5,CASSQEVSSGKSGMERRTQYF,TGTGCCAGCAGCCAAGAAGTTTCTAGCGGGAAATCCGGTATGGAGCGTCGCACCCAGTACTTC
.,.,TRBV6-5,TRBJ1-1,CASSLGNDPTEAFF,TGTGCCAGCAGTCTAGGCAACGACCCCACTGAAGCTTTCTTT
.,.,TRBV19,TRBJ2-7,CASSIPPPGEQYF,TGTGCCAGTAGTATACCTCCCCCGGGTGAGCAGTACTTC
.,.,TRBV6-5,TRBJ1-2,CASSYSRLDGYTF,TGTGCCAGCAGTTACTCTAGACTGGATGGCTACACCTTC
.,TRBD1,TRBV9,TRBJ2-7,CASSAGTGGFEQYF,TGTGCCAGCAGCGCCGGGACAGGGGGCTTCGAGCAGTACTTC
.,.,TRBV7-2,TRBJ2-2,CASTSRVAVNTGELFF,TGTGCCAGCACCTCGAGAGTAGCGGTCAACACCGGGGAGCTGTTTTTT
few,TRBD1,TRBV6-5,TRBJ1-2,CASTEGTDGYTF,TGTGCCAGCACCGAAGGGACAGATGGCTACACCTTC
.,.,TRBV18,TRBJ2-5,CASSIRVKETQYF,TGTGCCAGCTCAATCAGGGTTAAAGAGACCCAGTACTTC
.,.,TRBV12-3/TRBV12-4,TRBJ2-5,CASSLIIETQYF,TGTGCCAGCAGTTTAATCATAGAGACCCAGTACTTC
.,.,TRBV6-6,TRBJ1-1,CASTTTGGHMHTEAFF,TGTGCCAGCACGACAACCGGGGGGCATATGCATACTGAAGCTTTCTTT
.,TRBD2,TRBV27,TRBJ2-7,CASSPAGLYSYEQYF,TGTGCCAGCAGTCCAGCGGGACTATACTCCTACGAGCAGTACTTC
.,TRBD1,TRBV19,TRBJ1-1,CASKTGGGTEAFF,TGTGCCAGTAAAACAGGGGGAGGGACTGAAGCTTTCTTT
.,TRBD1,TRBV5-6,TRBJ2-5,CASSLPPGQGFQETQYF,TGTGCCAGCAGCTTACCCCCGGGACAGGGGTTCCAAGAGACCCAGTACTTC
.,TRBD1,TRBV5-3,TRBJ2-7,CARRTGGHEQYF,TGTGCCAGAAGGACAGGGGGCCACGAGCAGTACTTC
.,TRBD2,TRBV19,TRBJ2-4,CASSTLAGHGRTKNIQYF,TGTGCCAGTAGTACTCTAGCGGGGCACGGAAGAACCAAAAACATTCAGTACTTC
.,.,TRBV9,TRBJ2-5,CASSLGGGQETQYF,TGTGCCAGCAGCTTAGGGGGGGGCCAAGAGACCCAGTACTTC
.,.,TRBV11-2,TRBJ2-3,CASSRESGYTDTQYF,TGTGCCAGCAGCCGCGAGAGCGGGTACACAGATACGCAGTATTTT
once,TRBD1,TRBV30,TRBJ1-1,CAWVPMLAGGTEAFF,TGTGCCTGGGTTCCCATGTTGGCAGGGGGCACTGAAGCTTTCTTT
.,TRBD1,TRBV5-6,TRBJ1-2,CASSTVGQGDGYTF,TGTGCCAGCAGCACGGTCGGACAGGGAGATGGCTACACCTTC
once,.,TRBV12-3/TRBV12-4,TRBJ2-3,CASSRLSLTQYF,TGTGCCAGCAGCCGACTAAGCCTTACGCAGTATTTT
.,.,TRBV20-1,TRBJ1-1,CSANGNTEAFF,TGCAGTGCCAACGGGAACACTGAAGCTTTCTTT
.,.,TRBV30,TRBJ1-5,CAWGAWNQPQHF,TGTGCCTGGGGGGCTTGGAATCAGCCCCAGCATTTT
.,.,TRBV4-2,TRBJ1-2,CASKESLTFYGYTF,TGTGCCAGCAAGGAGTCACTAACCTTTTATGGCTACACCTTC
.,TRBD1,TRBV6-5,TRBJ1-2,CASSYRQGLDYTF,TGTGCCAGCAGTTACAGACAGGGGTTAGACTACACCTTC
.,.,TRBV19,TRBJ1-2,CASSQDSNYGYTF,TGTGCCAGTAGCCAGGACAGCAACTATGGCTACACCTTC